One and the same sample provided the 16 T cell receptor beta chains below, sequenced in a study of T cell responses to AZD1222 COVID-19 vaccine. TCRdb keeps only in-frame clones here, not all; method: immunoSEQ multiplex PCR. The sample has 100,000 to 130,000 clones; 80% to 95% are singletons. This sample comprised peripheral blood, obtained 28 days after the second AZD1222 dose. The receptors derive from an adult who received the AZD1222 COVID-19 vaccine.

The J gene is TRBJ2-7, the V gene TRBV18, with 10 bases fitting TRBD1. In germline, CDR1 is KGHSH, CDR2 LQKENI. The CDR3 has 15 amino acids. V trimming: 3 bases; J trimming: 7 bases; junction bases outside the gene matches: 9. The CDR3 nucleotides read TGTGCCAGCTCACCCCCCGACAGGGGGCTAGGGGAGCAGTACTTC. Translation gives CASSPPDRGLGEQYF.

V usage is TRBV11-3 and J usage is TRBJ1-6; 9 nucleotides match TRBD1. After removal of 1 base from V and 8 bases from J, the junction contained 3 bases not matched to a gene. Germline loops: CDR1 SGHNT, CDR2 YENEEA. The CDR3 has 15 residues. CDR3 region: CASSLGGDRDSPLHF. In nucleotides, the CDR3 is TGTGCCAGCAGCTTAGGTGGGGACAGGGATTCACCCCTCCACTTT.

V gene TRBV5-1 combines with J gene TRBJ1-4; TRBD1 agrees at 7 bases. J was trimmed by 5 bases and V by 0 bases; bases with no gene match: 4. This CDR3 region has 15 residues. Germline V gene lookup returns CDR1 SGHRS and CDR2 YFSETQ. The CDR3 reads CASSLGQGVNEKLFF. The CDR3 nucleotides are TGCGCCAGCAGCTTGGGTCAGGGGGTCAATGAAAAACTGTTTTTT.

V usage is TRBV14 and J usage is TRBJ2-7; D is possibly TRBD2 (6 bases). V lost 1 base, J lost 11 bases, and 15 bases lay in between. The CDR3 extends over 13 amino acids. Germline CDR1 SGHDN, CDR2 FVKESK. The CDR3 DNA is TGTGCCAGCAGCCAAGGGACGGGAAGGGAGGAGTACTTC. Protein product: CASSQGTGREEYF.

The chain carries TRBV24-1 and TRBJ2-2, with a possible D match to TRBD2 (5 bases). This CDR3 contains 13 residues. Trimming cost V 4 bases and J 9 bases, with 11 bases left between them. Germline loops: CDR1 KGHDR, CDR2 SFDVKD. The CDR3 is CATSEPTSRELFF. For the CDR3, the DNA is TGTGCCACCAGTGAACCAACTAGTCGGGAGCTGTTTTTT.

V and J are TRBV5-4 and TRBJ1-1; D gene unclear. The ends were cut back, 7 bases at V and 1 base at J, with 14 bases in the middle. Per the germline V gene, CDR1 is SGHNT and CDR2 is YYREEE (reference sequence). The CDR3 covers 14 residues. CDR3 bases: TGTGCCAGCTCCGAGGACCTTAGGAACACTGAAGCTTTCTTT. Amino acids: CASSEDLRNTEAFF. The full variable domain, with the rest looked up from reference TRBV5-4 and TRBJ1-1, is ETGVTQSPTHLIKTRGQQVTLRCSSQSGHNTVSWYQQALGQGPQFIFQYYREEENGRGNFPPRFSGLQFPNYSSELNVNALELDDSALYLCASSEDLRNTEAFFGQGTRLTVV.

The rearrangement joins TRBV7-9 to TRBJ2-1; TRBD2 might be the D (6 bases). V was cut by 3 bases and J by 3 bases, with 12 bases left in between. Germline CDR1 reads SEHNR; CDR2 reads FQNEAQ (reference sequence). The CDR3 has 15 residues. This chain's CDR3 is CASSFAWTNYNEQFF. Written as DNA, the CDR3 is TGTGCCAGCAGCTTTGCATGGACTAACTACAATGAGCAGTTCTTC. Full variable domain (rest looked up from reference TRBV7-9 and TRBJ2-1): DTGVSQNPRHKITKRGQNVTFRCDPISEHNRLYWYRQTLGQGPEFLTYFQNEAQLEKSRLLSDRFSAERPKGSFSTLEIQRTEQGDSAMYLCASSFAWTNYNEQFFGPGTRLTVL.

A few counts support this clone. The chain employs TRBV4-3 and TRBJ2-7; 11 bases agree with TRBD1. J lost 1 base, V lost 8 bases, and 7 bases had no gene match. Germline V CDR1 and CDR2: LGHNA, YSLEER. The CDR3 contains 15 residues. CDR3 bases: TGCGCCAGCGCCCCGGGACAGGGGGTTTCCTACGAGCAGTACTTC. It translates to CASAPGQGVSYEQYF.

This chain uses TRBV27 with TRBJ2-7; 13 nucleotides match TRBD2. The CDR3 covers 15 residues. J lost 7 bases, V lost 6 bases, and 9 bases had no gene match. Per the germline V gene, CDR1 is MNHEY and CDR2 is SMNVEV (reference sequence). CDR3 nucleotides: TGTGCCAGCAGGAGGACTAGCGGGAGTTCGAGAGAGCAGTACTTC. It encodes CASRRTSGSSREQYF.

The rearrangement links TRBV12-5 to TRBJ1-1; D possibly corresponds to TRBD1 (6 bases). Germline V gene sequence: CDR1 LGHNT, CDR2 FRNRAP. The CDR3 has 13 residues. Trimming cost V 7 bases and J 3 bases, with 12 bases left between them. For the CDR3, the DNA is TGTGCTAGTGCTCGAGGGGGATACACTGAAGCTTTCTTT. Encoded protein: CASARGGYTEAFF.

The CDR3 spells CASSLWTGDNSPLHF. CDR3 nucleotide sequence: TGTGCCAGCAGTTTATGGACAGGGGATAATTCACCCCTCCACTTT. V and J are TRBV27 and TRBJ1-6; 9 bases agree with TRBD1. Germline trimming cut 1 base from V and 5 bases from J; bases unmatched to any gene: 0. Looked up from germline, CDR1 is MNHEY and CDR2 is SMNVEV (reference sequence). The CDR3 spans 15 residues.

The chain is built from TRBV7-9 and TRBJ1-2; 7 bases are shared with TRBD1. This CDR3 is built from 16 residues. Germline V lookup: CDR1 SEHNR, CDR2 FQNEAQ (reference sequence). V gave up 4 bases and J gave up 8 bases; unmatched junction bases: 16. This CDR3 is CASSSAGTDLAKGYTF. In DNA form, the CDR3 reads TGTGCCAGCAGCTCGGCCGGGACAGACCTCGCTAAGGGCTACACCTTC.

The chain employs TRBV7-6 and TRBJ2-2; D perhaps matches TRBD1 (6 bases). The germline CDR1 and CDR2 sequences are SGHVS and FNYEAQ. This CDR3 region has 14 residues. Trimming pared 5 bases from V and 5 bases from J, leaving 12 bases between. The CDR3 loop is CASSGEGGTGELFF. The CDR3 DNA follows: TGTGCCAGCAGCGGGGAAGGGGGTACCGGGGAGCTGTTTTTT.

The gene calls are TRBV5-6 and TRBJ1-3; D might be TRBD1 (6 bases). Trimming took off 0 bases at V and 4 bases at J, with 11 bases between the two ends. In germline, CDR1 is SGHDT, CDR2 YYEEEE. The CDR3 extends over 15 amino acids. The CDR3: CASSLVTGGGNTIYF. CDR3 coding DNA: TGTGCCAGCAGCTTGGTAACCGGGGGCGGAAACACCATATATTTT. Supplemented by reference TRBV5-6 and TRBJ1-3, the full variable domain reads DAGVTQSPTHLIKTRGQQVTLRCSPKSGHDTVSWYQQALGQGPQFIFQYYEEEERQRGNFPDRFSGHQFPNYSSELNVNALLLGDSALYLCASSLVTGGGNTIYFGEGSWLTVV.

CDR3 nucleotide sequence: TGTGCCAGCAGCCAAGTAATCCTCCGGGGGGACACCATATATTTT. It is translated as CASSQVILRGDTIYF. The chain links TRBV3-1 (or the pseudogene TRBV3-2) to TRBJ1-3; possibly TRBD1 for D (5 bases). The CDR3 has 15 amino acids. V gave up 1 base and J gave up 8 bases, with 15 bases separating them. CDR1 and CDR2 (germline): LGHDT, YNNKEL (reference sequence).

This clone was seen a few times. J is TRBJ1-1 and V is TRBV7-6; D remains unclear. The V gene lost 6 bases and the J gene lost 3 bases, with 11 bases spanning the gap. The CDR3 is 13 amino acids. In germline, CDR1 is SGHVS, CDR2 FNYEAQ. The CDR3 loop reads CASRLLTDTEAFF. The CDR3 DNA is TGTGCCAGCAGATTGCTAACGGACACTGAAGCTTTCTTT. The full variable domain, its missing parts supplied by reference TRBV7-6 and TRBJ1-1, is GAGVSQSPRYKVTKRGQDVALRCDPISGHVSLYWYRQALGQGPEFLTYFNYEAQQDKSGLPNDRFSAERPEGSISTLTIQRTEQRDSAMYRCASRLLTDTEAFFGQGTRLTVV.